This TCR beta chain was captured in a study of blood T cell repertoires in COVID-19. About the study: There were acute and convalescent COVID-19 samples, and they came from the United States, Italy and Spain.

Measured with immunoSEQ multiplex PCR; TCRdb has only the in-frame clones, and not every one. The sample lists 200,000 to 250,000 clones, 85% to 90% seen once, with approximately 2.6% in the top ten. This clone was observed once. The CDR3 is 18 residues long. Germline-derived CDR1 and CDR2 are SGHTA and FQGNSA. The V gene end was trimmed by 3 bases and the J gene end by 1 base; junction bases not matched to a gene: 11. The clonotype was recovered from a woman aged 55-69 years with acute or convalescent COVID-19. Material: peripheral blood. The rearrangement uses TRBV7-2 and TRBJ2-5, with TRBD2 matching over 10 bases. CDR3 region: CASSLLVGRTSGQETQYF. CDR3 in DNA: TGTGCCAGCAGCTTGCTTGTTGGTCGGACTAGCGGCCAAGAGACCCAGTACTTC.